One sample yielded the 19 T cell receptor beta chains listed below, sequenced in a study of radiotherapy plus CTLA-4 blockade in lung cancer. Measured with immunoSEQ multiplex PCR; TCRdb has only the in-frame clones, and not every one. There are about 68,000 clones in the sample; approximately 79% occur only once, and roughly a tenth lies in the top ten. Specimen: peripheral blood, collected from a patient treated with radiotherapy plus ipilimumab. Receptors originate from a human donor with non-small cell lung cancer who had a complete response to radiotherapy plus ipilimumab.

V usage is TRBV5-1 and J usage is TRBJ1-2; 7 bases are shared with TRBD1. Germline V gene sequence: CDR1 SGHRS, CDR2 YFSETQ. This CDR3 is 15 amino acids long. After removal of 0 bases from V and 4 bases from J, the junction contained 6 bases not matched to a gene. CDR3 region: CASSLGTGLIYGYTF. CDR3 coding DNA: TGCGCCAGCAGCTTGGGGACAGGACTAATCTATGGCTACACCTTC.

The chain uses TRBV30 and TRBJ1-5, with TRBD1 identical over 9 bases. Germline V gene sequence: CDR1 GTSNPN, CDR2 SVGIG (reference sequence). The trim removed 0 bases at V and 5 bases at J, leaving 2 bases unmatched. The CDR3 contains 14 residues. The CDR3 sequence: CAWSVGQGYQPQHF. The CDR3 DNA follows: TGTGCCTGGAGTGTGGGACAGGGATATCAGCCCCAGCATTTT.

With respect to this clone: The same CDR3 can be traced to other DNA sequences in this sample. CDR3 protein: CASSKQGALSGNTIYF. The CDR3 nucleotides read TGTGCCAGCAGCAAACAGGGTGCCCTATCTGGAAACACCATATATTTT. The chain combines TRBV2 with TRBJ1-3, with D perhaps matching TRBD1 (6 bases). The CDR3 loop spans 16 amino acids. Germline CDR1 SNHLY, CDR2 FYNNEI. The V gene lost 6 bases and the J gene lost 1 base, with 16 bases spanning the gap. Full variable domain (remainder filled in from reference TRBV2 and TRBJ1-3): EPEVTQTPSHQVTQMGQEVILRCVPISNHLYFYWYRQILGQKVEFLVSFYNNEISEKSEIFDDQFSVERPDGSNFTLKIRSTKLEDSAMYFCASSKQGALSGNTIYFGEGSWLTVV.

This sequence joins TRBV11-3 and TRBJ1-1, with 8 bases fitting TRBD1. CDR3 length: 15 residues. Germline-derived CDR1 and CDR2 are SGHNT and YENEEA. The V gene end was trimmed by 5 bases and the J gene end by 1 base; junction bases not matched to a gene: 6. In nucleotides, the CDR3 is TGTGCCAGCAGCACACACAGGGGGAAGAACACTGAAGCTTTCTTT. It yields the protein CASSTHRGKNTEAFF.

This chain uses TRBV5-5 with TRBJ1-6, with D maybe TRBD1 (6 bases). The CDR3 loop spans 16 amino acids. Trimming removed 5 bases at V and 3 bases at J, with 15 bases between. From germline, CDR1 is SGHKS and CDR2 YYEKEE (reference sequence). The CDR3 region has the DNA TGTGCCAGCAGTAAAGGGGGGGAAGTCTATAATTCACCCCTCCACTTT. Amino acids: CASSKGGEVYNSPLHF.

The rearrangement uses TRBV2 and TRBJ2-3; D gene uncertain. Germline values: CDR1 SNHLY, CDR2 FYNNEI. The CDR3 extends over 14 amino acids. V lost 3 bases and J 2 bases, leaving 9 bases between the germline ends. CDR3 nucleotides: TGTGCCAGCAGTGAGGGGATCAACACAGATACGCAGTATTTT. Its protein product is CASSEGINTDTQYF.

This chain links TRBV4-3 with TRBJ2-2; 9 nucleotides align to TRBD2. V was pared by 0 bases and J by 6 bases, with 8 bases of the junction left unmatched. Germline-derived CDR1 and CDR2 are LGHNA and YSLEER. The CDR3 sequence is 17 residues long. This chain's CDR3 is CASSQEWSSGKAGELFF. CDR3 nucleotides: TGCGCCAGCAGCCAAGAATGGTCTAGCGGGAAGGCCGGGGAGCTGTTTTTT.

This chain joins TRBV7-6 and TRBJ1-5; D gene uncertain. Trimming pared 5 bases from V and 2 bases from J, leaving 16 bases between. The CDR3 has 16 residues. CDR1 SGHVS and CDR2 FNYEAQ come from the germline V gene. The CDR3 loop is CASSAHPYSRNQPQHF. Written as DNA, the CDR3 is TGTGCCAGCAGCGCCCATCCCTATAGCCGCAATCAGCCCCAGCATTTT.

This chain links TRBV27 with TRBJ1-3; D gene ambiguous. The CDR3 has 13 amino acids. Trimming pared 6 bases from V and 4 bases from J, leaving 10 bases between. CDR1 MNHEY and CDR2 SMNVEV come from the germline V gene (reference sequence). CDR3 in amino acids: CASRRTEGNTIYF. In nucleotides, the CDR3 is TGTGCCAGCAGGAGGACGGAGGGAAACACCATATATTTT.

The J gene is TRBJ2-1, the V gene TRBV10-1; TRBD2 agrees at 8 bases. Germline V CDR1 and CDR2: WNHNN, SYGVQD (reference sequence). CDR3 size: 17 residues. Germline trimming cut 0 bases from V and 6 bases from J; bases unmatched to any gene: 10. In DNA form, the CDR3 reads TGCGCCAGCAGTGAGTCTCTTTTCGGGAGGGCCAGCAATGAGCAGTTCTTC. The encoded protein is CASSESLFGRASNEQFF.

The chain uses TRBV7-2 and TRBJ2-1; 9 nucleotides match TRBD1. CDR3 length equals 15 residues. After removal of 4 bases from V and 3 bases from J, the junction contained 4 bases not matched to a gene. Germline assignment: CDR1 SGHTA and CDR2 FQGNSA. The DNA of the CDR3 is TGTGCCAGCAGCTCCGGGACAGGGATCTACAATGAGCAGTTCTTC. Encoded protein: CASSSGTGIYNEQFF.

This clone was found once. This chain uses TRBV15 with TRBJ2-7; TRBD2 matches at 10 bases. The ends lost 8 bases at V and 4 bases at J; junction bases unmatched: 8. Germline values: CDR1 LNHNV, CDR2 YYDKDF (reference sequence). The CDR3 covers 14 residues. CDR3 in DNA: TGTGCCACCCGGGTAAGCGGGGGGGCGTACGAGCAGTACTTC. Residues: CATRVSGGAYEQYF.

The chain employs TRBV19 and TRBJ2-5; TRBD2 is a possible D gene (6 bases). V was clipped by 8 bases and J by 5 bases, with 6 bases between them. The CDR3 spans 10 residues. The germline gives CDR1 LNHDA, CDR2 SQIVND (reference sequence). The CDR3 DNA reads TGTGCCAGTGGGGGGGAGACCCAGTACTTC. As protein: CASGGETQYF.

This rearrangement joins TRBV5-6 to TRBJ1-5; D may be TRBD1 (6 bases). This CDR3 is built from 14 residues. Germline V gene sequence: CDR1 SGHDT, CDR2 YYEEEE. The V end lost 5 bases, the J end lost 1 base, and 10 bases lay between the germline ends. CDR3 protein: CASRLQGSNQPQHF. As DNA, the CDR3 is TGTGCCAGCAGACTACAGGGAAGCAATCAGCCCCAGCATTTT.

The chain employs TRBV6-1 and TRBJ2-1, with D hard to call. V lost 3 bases to trimming and J lost 9 bases, with 18 bases between them. CDR1 MNHNS and CDR2 SASEGT come from the germline V gene. The CDR3 spans 15 residues. CDR3 protein: CASSEGRLLWGEQFF. CDR3 in DNA: TGTGCCAGCAGTGAGGGCAGGCTGCTGTGGGGTGAGCAGTTCTTC.

CDR3 nucleotide sequence: TGTGCCAGCAGCTTGGCCGCGCTCAAAAGGGGCTACACCTTC. Translation: CASSLAALKRGYTF. The V gene is TRBV5-6, the J gene TRBJ1-2; D gene uncertain. The CDR3 totals 14 residues. CDR1 and CDR2 (germline): SGHDT, YYEEEE. V lost 0 bases and J lost 8, with 14 bases in between. The full variable domain, its missing parts supplied by reference TRBV5-6 and TRBJ1-2, is DAGVTQSPTHLIKTRGQQVTLRCSPKSGHDTVSWYQQALGQGPQFIFQYYEEEERQRGNFPDRFSGHQFPNYSSELNVNALLLGDSALYLCASSLAALKRGYTFGSGTRLTVV.

The chain is built from TRBV5-1 and TRBJ1-1, with 7 bases lining up with TRBD1. Germline V gives CDR1 SGHRS, CDR2 YFSETQ. After removal of 3 bases from V and 0 bases from J, the junction contained 8 bases not matched to a gene. This CDR3 has 16 residues. The CDR3 DNA reads as TGCGCCAGCAGCTCCTCCCCGGACAGGATGAACACTGAAGCTTTCTTT. Translating it yields CASSSSPDRMNTEAFF.

The chain is built from TRBV10-1 and TRBJ1-6; the D gene is possibly TRBD1 (5 bases). Trimming took 3 bases from V and 10 from J, leaving 13 bases between them. Germline CDR1 and CDR2: WNHNN and SYGVQD (reference sequence). CDR3 length: 14 residues. DNA of the CDR3: TGCGCCAGCAGTGACGGCAGCCAGGGATCACCCCTCCACTTT. This encodes CASSDGSQGSPLHF.

A few counts support this clone. The chain recombines TRBV7-9 with TRBJ2-7; the D is unclear. This CDR3 contains 14 residues. Deletions cut 4 bases from V and 0 bases from J, with 10 bases between. The germline CDR1 and CDR2 sequences are SEHNR and FQNEAQ (reference sequence). CDR3 sequence: CASSSDTPSYEQYF. The CDR3 DNA reads as TGTGCCAGCAGCTCCGACACCCCCTCCTACGAGCAGTACTTC. The full variable domain, in which reference TRBV7-9 and TRBJ2-7 provide the parts outside the CDR3, is DTGVSQNPRHKITKRGQNVTFRCDPISEHNRLYWYRQTLGQGPEFLTYFQNEAQLEKSRLLSDRFSAERPKGSFSTLEIQRTEQGDSAMYLCASSSDTPSYEQYFGPGTRLTVT.